This paragraph covers one T cell receptor (beta chain) sequence. Its target is unknown. This CDR3 has 15 residues. Trimming cost V 2 bases and J 3 bases; bases outside gene matches: 6. The germline V gene encodes CDR1 MNHEY and CDR2 SVGAGI. The validation cohort, a group of 90 to 150 subjects, included the donors and was separate from the roughly 700-subject first cohort. This entry is derived from a study of cytomegalovirus exposure and HLA in healthy donors. About the research overall: The approximately 110 validation repertoires were reported in a later analysis to have been generated on the same platform as the 500 to 700 first-cohort repertoires.

The method was immunoSEQ multiplex PCR; TCRdb's version includes in-frame clones alone and lacks a portion of them. The sample has 250,000 to 350,000 clones; more than 80% are singletons. Whole-study findings and limits: The study recorded over 150 TCR beta chains that were cytomegalovirus-associated. With high specificity and sensitivity, the classifier reportedly diagnosed cytomegalovirus status.

This TCR came from a woman aged 18-29 years in good health and CMV-seronegative. This chain uses TRBV6-5 with TRBJ2-7; the match to TRBD2 covers 8 bases. Sequenced material: PBMCs. CDR3 bases: TGTGCCAGCAGTTACGAAGGGGGACTAGACTACGAGCAGTACTTC. It specifies CASSYEGGLDYEQYF.